The 5 T cell receptor beta chains below all came from one sample that was sequenced in a study of CD8+ T cells in alopecia areata. Treatment described: oral pan-JAK inhibitor, 5-10 mg twice daily. cDNA prepared by RNA extraction and subsequent reverse transcription served as the template for sequencing. The protocol was immunoSEQ multiplex PCR, while the TCRdb copy is restricted to in-frame clones and leaves out a portion. Of more than 150,000 clones listed, around 49% are singletons. The sample consisted of CD8+ T cells sorted from blood, taken around week 54, from a patient treated with tofacitinib. The receptors shown here come from a human donor with alopecia areata.

The V gene is TRBV27, the J gene TRBJ1-2, with D maybe TRBD1 (6 bases). Trimming took 2 bases from V and 7 from J, leaving 14 bases between them. CDR3 length: 14 amino acids. Germline V gene lookup returns CDR1 MNHEY and CDR2 SMNVEV (reference sequence). CDR3 DNA: TGTGCCAGCAGTTTAAGCCCAGGGGTGGCTGGCTACACCTTC. This encodes CASSLSPGVAGYTF.

V usage is TRBV4-3 and J usage is TRBJ2-2, with D unresolved. Germline CDR1 LGHNA, CDR2 YSLEER. The CDR3 covers 16 residues. Trimming removed 1 base from V and 4 bases from J, with 13 bases in between. The CDR3 sequence: CASSQAVRSGTGELFF. The DNA for the CDR3 is TGCGCCAGCAGCCAAGCTGTAAGGTCCGGCACCGGGGAGCTGTTTTTT.

This chain uses TRBV5-6 with TRBJ2-7; TRBD1 matches 8 bases. The CDR3 runs 13 residues. The germline CDR1 and CDR2 sequences are SGHDT and YYEEEE. The V and J ends lost 3 bases and 2 bases, in that order; junction bases with no gene match: 1. The chain's CDR3 is CASSWDRTYEQYF. The CDR3 region has the DNA TGTGCCAGCAGCTGGGACAGGACCTACGAGCAGTACTTC.

This clone was counted a few times. This chain connects TRBV18 to TRBJ2-5, with D perhaps TRBD2 (5 bases). The CDR3 spans 14 residues. The germline CDR1 and CDR2 sequences are KGHSH and LQKENI. With 4 bases removed from V and 4 bases from J, the gap between germline ends came to 13 bases. CDR3 sequence reads: CASSHAWAGETQYF. CDR3 in DNA: TGTGCCAGCTCACACGCCTGGGCGGGAGAGACCCAGTACTTC.

The V call is TRBV2, the J call TRBJ2-1, with D uncertain. The CDR3 runs 13 residues. The V end lost 6 bases, the J end lost 6 bases, and 12 bases lay between the germline ends. Germline V gene data show CDR1 as SNHLY and CDR2 as FYNNEI. CDR3 residues: CASRVIWGNEQFF. CDR3 in DNA: TGTGCCAGCAGGGTTATCTGGGGCAATGAGCAGTTCTTC.